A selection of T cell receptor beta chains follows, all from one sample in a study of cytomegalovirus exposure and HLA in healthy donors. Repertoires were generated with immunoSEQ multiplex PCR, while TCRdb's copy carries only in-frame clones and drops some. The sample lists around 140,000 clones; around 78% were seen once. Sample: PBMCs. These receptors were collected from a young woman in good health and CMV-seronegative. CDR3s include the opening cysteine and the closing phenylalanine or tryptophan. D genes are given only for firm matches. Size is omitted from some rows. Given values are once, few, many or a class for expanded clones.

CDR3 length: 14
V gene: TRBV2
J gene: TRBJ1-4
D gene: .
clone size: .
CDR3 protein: CASTPGQYNEKLFF
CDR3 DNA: TGTGCCAGCACGCCTGGACAGTATAATGAAAAACTGTTTTTT

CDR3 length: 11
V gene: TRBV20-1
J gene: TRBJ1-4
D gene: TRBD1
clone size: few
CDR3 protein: CSAIDRGELFF
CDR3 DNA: TGCAGTGCTATTGACAGGGGAGAACTGTTTTTT

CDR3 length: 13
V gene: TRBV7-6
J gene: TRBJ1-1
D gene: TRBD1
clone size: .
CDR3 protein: CASSRQGDTEAFF
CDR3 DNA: TGTGCCAGCAGCCGACAGGGGGACACTGAAGCTTTCTTT

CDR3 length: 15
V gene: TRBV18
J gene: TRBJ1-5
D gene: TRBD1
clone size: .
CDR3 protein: CASSPDRAANQPQHF
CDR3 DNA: TGTGCCAGCTCACCAGACAGGGCCGCCAATCAGCCCCAGCATTTT

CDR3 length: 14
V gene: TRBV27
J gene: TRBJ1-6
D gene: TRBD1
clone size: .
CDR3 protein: CASSPGQGNSPLHF
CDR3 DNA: TGTGCCAGCAGCCCCGGACAGGGAAATTCACCCCTCCACTTT

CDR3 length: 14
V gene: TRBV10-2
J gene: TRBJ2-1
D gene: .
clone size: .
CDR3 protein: CAMSDREAYNEQFF
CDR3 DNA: TGCGCAATGTCAGACAGAGAAGCCTACAATGAGCAGTTCTTC

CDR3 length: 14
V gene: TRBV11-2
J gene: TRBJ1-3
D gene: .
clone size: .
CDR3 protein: CASTHGRGGNTIYF
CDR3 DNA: TGTGCCAGCACCCACGGTCGCGGTGGAAACACCATATATTTT

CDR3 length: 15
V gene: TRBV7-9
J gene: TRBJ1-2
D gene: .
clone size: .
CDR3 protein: CASSPSAGGVYGYTF
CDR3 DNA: TGTGCCAGCAGCCCTAGCGCAGGAGGGGTTTATGGCTACACCTTC

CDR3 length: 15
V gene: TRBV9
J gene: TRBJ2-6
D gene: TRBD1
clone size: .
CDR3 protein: CASSPDRVGANVLTF
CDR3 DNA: TGTGCCAGCAGCCCGGACAGGGTTGGGGCCAACGTCCTGACTTTC

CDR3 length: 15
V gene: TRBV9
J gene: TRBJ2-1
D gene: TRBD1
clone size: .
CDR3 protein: CASSPGDRPYNEQFF
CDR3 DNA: TGTGCCAGCAGCCCTGGGGACAGGCCGTACAATGAGCAGTTCTTC

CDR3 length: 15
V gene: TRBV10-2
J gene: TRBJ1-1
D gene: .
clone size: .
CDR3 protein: CASSANRGSGTEAFF
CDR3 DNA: TGCGCCAGCAGTGCAAATCGGGGGAGTGGAACTGAAGCTTTCTTT

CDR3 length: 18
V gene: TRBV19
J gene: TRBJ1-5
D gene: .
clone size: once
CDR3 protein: CASTPKLLSGRGNQPQHF
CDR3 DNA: TGTGCCAGTACGCCTAAATTACTCTCCGGGAGAGGCAATCAGCCCCAGCATTTT

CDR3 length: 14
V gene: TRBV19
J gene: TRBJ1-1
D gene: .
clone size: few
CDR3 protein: CASSWREGNTEAFF
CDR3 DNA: TGTGCCAGTAGTTGGAGGGAGGGTAACACTGAAGCTTTCTTT

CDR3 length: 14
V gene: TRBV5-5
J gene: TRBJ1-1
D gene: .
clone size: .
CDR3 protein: CASSLVRGPYEAFF
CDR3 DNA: TGTGCCAGCAGCTTGGTAAGGGGCCCTTATGAAGCTTTCTTT

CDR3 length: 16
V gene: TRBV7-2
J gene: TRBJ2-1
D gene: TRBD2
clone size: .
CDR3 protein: CASSLVGGGTYNEQFF
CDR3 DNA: TGTGCCAGCAGCTTAGTAGGCGGGGGGACCTACAATGAGCAGTTCTTC

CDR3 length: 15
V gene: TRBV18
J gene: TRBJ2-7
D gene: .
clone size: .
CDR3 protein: CASSPLGRPLYEQYF
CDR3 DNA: TGTGCCAGCTCACCACTGGGGAGGCCACTTTACGAGCAGTACTTC

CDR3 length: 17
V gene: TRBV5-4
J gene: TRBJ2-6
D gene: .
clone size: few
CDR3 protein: CASSLGQVPSGANVLTF
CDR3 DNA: TGTGCCAGCAGCTTGGGACAGGTCCCCTCTGGGGCCAACGTCCTGACTTTC

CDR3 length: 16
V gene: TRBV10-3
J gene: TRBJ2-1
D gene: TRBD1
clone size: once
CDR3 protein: CAISGKRDSPYNEQFF
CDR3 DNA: TGTGCCATCAGTGGAAAACGGGACAGCCCCTACAATGAGCAGTTCTTC

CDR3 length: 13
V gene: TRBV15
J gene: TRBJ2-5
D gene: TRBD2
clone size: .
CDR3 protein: CATSRRGEETQYF
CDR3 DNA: TGTGCCACCAGCAGGCGGGGGGAGGAGACCCAGTACTTC

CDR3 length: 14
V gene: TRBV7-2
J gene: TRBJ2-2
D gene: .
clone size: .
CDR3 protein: CASSPRTGQGELFF
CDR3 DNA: TGTGCCAGCAGCCCCCGGACTGGTCAGGGGGAGCTGTTTTTT

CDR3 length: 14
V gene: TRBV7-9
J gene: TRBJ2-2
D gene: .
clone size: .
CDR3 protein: CASSAGAWTGELFF
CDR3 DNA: TGTGCCAGCAGCGCAGGGGCATGGACCGGGGAGCTGTTTTTT

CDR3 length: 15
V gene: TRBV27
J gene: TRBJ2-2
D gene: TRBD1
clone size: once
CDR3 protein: CASSFLQGGAGELFF
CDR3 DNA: TGTGCCAGCAGTTTCCTACAGGGGGGCGCCGGGGAGCTGTTTTTT

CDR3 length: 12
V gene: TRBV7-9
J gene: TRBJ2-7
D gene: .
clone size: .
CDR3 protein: CASSPYLGEQYF
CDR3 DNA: TGTGCCAGCAGCCCATACCTGGGCGAGCAGTACTTC

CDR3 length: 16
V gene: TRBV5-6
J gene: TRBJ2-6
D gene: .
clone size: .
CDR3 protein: CASSLGVRSGANVLTF
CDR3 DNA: TGTGCCAGCAGCTTGGGGGTGCGGTCTGGGGCCAACGTCCTGACTTTC

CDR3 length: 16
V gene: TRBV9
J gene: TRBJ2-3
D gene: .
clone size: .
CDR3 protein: CASSVGVYSTTDTQYF
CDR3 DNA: TGTGCCAGCAGCGTAGGTGTGTACAGCACAACAGATACGCAGTATTTT

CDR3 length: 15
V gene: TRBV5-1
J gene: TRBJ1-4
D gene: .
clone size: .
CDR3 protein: CASSLFDSSNEKLFF
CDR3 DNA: TGCGCCAGCAGCCTTTTCGACAGCAGCAATGAAAAACTGTTTTTT

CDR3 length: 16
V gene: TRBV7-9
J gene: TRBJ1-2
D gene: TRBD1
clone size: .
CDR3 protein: CASSPPRYGTGDGYTF
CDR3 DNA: TGTGCCAGCAGCCCTCCCCGGTACGGGACAGGGGACGGCTACACCTTC

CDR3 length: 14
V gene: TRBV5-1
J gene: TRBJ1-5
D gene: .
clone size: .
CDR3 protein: CASSEGQSNQPQHF
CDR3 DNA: TGCGCCAGCAGCGAGGGCCAGAGCAATCAGCCCCAGCATTTT

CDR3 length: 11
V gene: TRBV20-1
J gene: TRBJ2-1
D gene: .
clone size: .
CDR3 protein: CSARSGVEQFF
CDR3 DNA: TGCAGTGCCCGGTCAGGGGTCGAGCAGTTCTTC

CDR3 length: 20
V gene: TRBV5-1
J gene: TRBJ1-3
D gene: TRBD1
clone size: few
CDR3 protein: CASSSLPGTGGLNSGNTIYF
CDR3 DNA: TGCGCCAGCAGTTCCTTACCCGGGACAGGGGGCTTAAACTCTGGAAACACCATATATTTT

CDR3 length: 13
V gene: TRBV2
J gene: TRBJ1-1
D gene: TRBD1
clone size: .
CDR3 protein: CASDLRGYTEAFF
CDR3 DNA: TGTGCCAGCGACCTCAGGGGGTATACTGAAGCTTTCTTT

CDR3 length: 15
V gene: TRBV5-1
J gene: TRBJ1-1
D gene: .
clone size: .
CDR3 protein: CASNNFPPPPAEAFF
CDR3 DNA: TGCGCCAGCAACAATTTCCCCCCTCCACCCGCCGAAGCTTTCTTT

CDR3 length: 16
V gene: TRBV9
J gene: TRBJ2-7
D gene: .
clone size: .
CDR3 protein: CASSVGGTYPTYEQYF
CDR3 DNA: TGTGCCAGCAGCGTAGGAGGCACCTACCCTACCTACGAGCAGTACTTC

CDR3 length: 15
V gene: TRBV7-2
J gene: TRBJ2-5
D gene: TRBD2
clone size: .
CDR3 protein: CASSPFSGGRETQYF
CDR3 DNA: TGTGCCAGCAGCCCATTTAGCGGGGGCCGCGAGACCCAGTACTTC

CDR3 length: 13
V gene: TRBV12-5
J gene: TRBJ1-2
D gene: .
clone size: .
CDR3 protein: CASGLLEAHGYTF
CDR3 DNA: TGTGCTAGTGGTTTGTTGGAGGCTCATGGCTACACCTTC

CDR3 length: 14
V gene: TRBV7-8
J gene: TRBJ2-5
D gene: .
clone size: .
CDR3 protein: CASSLAAAGGTQYF
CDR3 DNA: TGTGCCAGCAGCTTAGCGGCCGCCGGCGGGACCCAGTACTTC

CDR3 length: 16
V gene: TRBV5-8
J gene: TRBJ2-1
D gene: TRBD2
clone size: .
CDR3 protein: CASSNGRTSGTYEQFF
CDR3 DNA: TGTGCCAGCAGCAACGGGCGAACTAGCGGGACCTATGAGCAGTTCTTC

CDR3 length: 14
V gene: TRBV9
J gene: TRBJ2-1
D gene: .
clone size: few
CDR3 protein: CASSTGRQYNEQFF
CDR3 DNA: TGTGCCAGCAGCACCGGGAGACAATACAATGAGCAGTTCTTC

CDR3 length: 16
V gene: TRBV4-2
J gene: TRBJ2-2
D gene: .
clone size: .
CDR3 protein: CASSRRLVVDTGELFF
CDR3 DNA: TGTGCCAGCAGCCGCCGACTAGTGGTGGACACCGGGGAGCTGTTTTTT